This is a list of T cell receptor beta chains from one sample in a study of blood T cell repertoires in COVID-19. The table came from immunoSEQ multiplex PCR; TCRdb's copy has only in-frame clones and leaves some out. The data contain a few hundred thousand clones, 75% to 85% of them singletons. The specimen was PBMCs or T cells enriched from blood (not recorded which). These receptors were collected from a woman in her thirties or forties with acute COVID-19. The CDR3 runs from the conserved cysteine through the conserved F or W. Each record gives: J gene, V gene, CDR3 length, CDR3 protein.

TRBJ1-6 | TRBV20-1 | 14 | CSASRDSKNSPLHF
TRBJ1-1 | TRBV6-5 | 16 | CASSYSYREGSTEAFF
TRBJ1-5 | TRBV18 | 15 | CASSQLFEEDQPQHF
TRBJ2-3 | TRBV2 | 16 | CASSELTPGNTDTQYF
TRBJ1-6 | TRBV27 | 14 | CASSFPGGNSPLHF
TRBJ2-5 | TRBV28 | 13 | CASSSKFQETQYF
TRBJ1-2 | TRBV6-5 | 13 | CASRGTGGGGYTF
TRBJ1-5 | TRBV4-2 | 16 | CASSQEQGGGNQPQHF
TRBJ2-5 | TRBV9 | 14 | CASSGRSGRETQYF
TRBJ1-1 | TRBV28 | 14 | CASRNRATNTEAFF
TRBJ1-1 | TRBV6-5 | 15 | CASSPQGQGATEAFF
TRBJ2-2 | TRBV7-3 | 15 | CASSFGQGNTGELFF
TRBJ2-1 | TRBV7-9 | 16 | CASSPRSGRPYNEQFF
TRBJ1-2 | TRBV7-9 | 14 | CASSSYGTGIRYTF
TRBJ2-7 | TRBV20-1 | 11 | CSAMRGGEQYF
TRBJ2-7 | TRBV6-6 | 15 | CASRPPRRGDYEQYF
TRBJ1-2 | TRBV3-1/TRBV3-2 | 15 | CASSQAPQGYLGYTF
TRBJ2-3 | TRBV9 | 15 | CASSGRGSGTDTQYF
TRBJ1-3 | TRBV28 | 16 | CASNRHSPPYGNTIYF
TRBJ2-7 | TRBV25-1 | 16 | CASSPPGDLGKNEQYF
TRBJ2-1 | TRBV3-1/TRBV3-2 | 15 | CASSQGTSGINEQFF
TRBJ2-3 | TRBV28 | 13 | CASSLWDSNTQYF
TRBJ1-1 | TRBV28 | 15 | CASPAGTGAGTEAFF
TRBJ1-6 | TRBV2 | 15 | CASRSPQGYNSPLHF
TRBJ2-7 | TRBV5-6 | 15 | CASSGGQGSAYEQYF
TRBJ1-5 | TRBV19 | 15 | CASSIGDREEQPQHF
TRBJ2-7 | TRBV7-8 | 15 | CASSLRPGQGSAQYF
TRBJ1-1 | TRBV30 | 13 | CAWSVEGATEAFF
TRBJ1-1 | TRBV19 | 13 | CASSTSPGTEAFF
TRBJ2-5 | TRBV9 | 15 | CASSPTDSIRETQYF